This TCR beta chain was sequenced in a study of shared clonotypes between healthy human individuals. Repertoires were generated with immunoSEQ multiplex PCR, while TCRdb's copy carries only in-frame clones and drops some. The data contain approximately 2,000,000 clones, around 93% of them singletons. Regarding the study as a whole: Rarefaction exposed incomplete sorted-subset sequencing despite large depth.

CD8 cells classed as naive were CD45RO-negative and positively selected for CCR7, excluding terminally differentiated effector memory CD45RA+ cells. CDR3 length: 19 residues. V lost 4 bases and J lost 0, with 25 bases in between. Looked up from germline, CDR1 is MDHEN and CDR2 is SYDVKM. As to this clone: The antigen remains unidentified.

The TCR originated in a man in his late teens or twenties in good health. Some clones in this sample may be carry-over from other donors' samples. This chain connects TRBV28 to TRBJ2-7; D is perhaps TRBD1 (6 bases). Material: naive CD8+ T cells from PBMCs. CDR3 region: CASSSIRVGPNRVSYEQYF. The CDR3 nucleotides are TGTGCCAGCAGTTCGATAAGGGTGGGACCGAACAGGGTCTCCTACGAGCAGTACTTC.